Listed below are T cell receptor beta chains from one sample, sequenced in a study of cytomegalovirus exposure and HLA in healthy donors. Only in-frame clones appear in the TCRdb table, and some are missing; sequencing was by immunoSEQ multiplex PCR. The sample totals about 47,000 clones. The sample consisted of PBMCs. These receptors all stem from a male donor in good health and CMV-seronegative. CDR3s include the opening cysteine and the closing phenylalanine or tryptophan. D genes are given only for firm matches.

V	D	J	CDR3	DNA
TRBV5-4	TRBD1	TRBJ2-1	CASSLGGTGTNKQFF	TGTGCCAGCAGCTTGGGAGGGACAGGGACGAATAAGCAGTTCTTC
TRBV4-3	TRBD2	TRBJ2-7	CASRASGAAYEQYF	TGCGCCAGCAGGGCTAGCGGGGCAGCCTACGAGCAGTACTTC
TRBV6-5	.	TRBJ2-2	CASLNPITGELFF	TGTGCCAGCCTAAACCCTATCACCGGGGAGCTGTTTTTT
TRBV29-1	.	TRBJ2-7	CSVDSRGAGEQYF	TGCAGCGTTGATTCTCGGGGAGCTGGGGAGCAGTACTTC
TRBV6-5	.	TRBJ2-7	CASCTGDKSYEQYF	TGTGCCAGCTGCACCGGGGACAAGTCCTACGAGCAGTACTTC
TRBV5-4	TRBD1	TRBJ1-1	CASSFPGQGNTEAFF	TGTGCCAGCAGCTTCCCGGGACAGGGGAACACTGAAGCTTTCTTT
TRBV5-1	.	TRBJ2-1	CASSIGGVNEQFF	TGCGCCAGCAGCATCGGAGGGGTAAATGAGCAGTTCTTC
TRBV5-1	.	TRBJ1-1	CASSFRRQNPEAFF	TGCGCCAGCAGCTTCCGGAGACAGAACCCTGAAGCTTTCTTT
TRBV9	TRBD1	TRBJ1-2	CASSVDKGGVYGYTF	TGTGCCAGCAGCGTAGATAAAGGGGGCGTCTATGGCTACACCTTC
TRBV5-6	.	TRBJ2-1	CASSLANFAFEQFF	TGTGCCAGCAGCTTGGCCAATTTCGCGTTCGAGCAGTTCTTC
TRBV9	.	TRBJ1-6	CASSVAGSYNSPLHF	TGTGCCAGCAGCGTAGCAGGCTCCTATAATTCACCCCTCCACTTT
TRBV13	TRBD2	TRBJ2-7	CASSAVTSGGAYEQYF	TGTGCCAGCAGCGCGGTAACTAGCGGGGGGGCCTACGAGCAGTACTTC
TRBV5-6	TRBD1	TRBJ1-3	CASSLAPTGAGNTIYF	TGTGCCAGCAGCTTGGCTCCGACAGGGGCTGGAAACACCATATATTTT
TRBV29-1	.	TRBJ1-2	CSAAGATNYGYTF	TGCAGCGCCGCAGGGGCCACTAACTATGGCTACACCTTC
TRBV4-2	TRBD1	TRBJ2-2	CASSQTGQGAMDTGELFF	TGTGCCAGCAGCCAAACGGGACAGGGAGCAATGGACACCGGGGAGCTGTTTTTT
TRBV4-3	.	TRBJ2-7	CASSPTESAYEQYF	TGCGCCAGCAGCCCGACCGAAAGCGCCTACGAGCAGTACTTC
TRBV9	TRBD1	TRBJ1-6	CASSRGQGIPSYNSPLHF	TGTGCCAGCAGCAGGGGACAGGGTATCCCTTCCTATAATTCACCCCTCCACTTT
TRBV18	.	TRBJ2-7	CASSHDIYEQYF	TGTGCCAGCTCACACGACATCTACGAGCAGTACTTC
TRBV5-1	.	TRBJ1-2	CASSSSTVSNYGYTF	TGCGCCAGCAGCTCCTCGACAGTTAGTAACTATGGCTACACCTTC
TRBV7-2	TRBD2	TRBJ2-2	CASSLVGGGAGTGELFF	TGTGCCAGCAGCTTAGTTGGCGGGGGGGCGGGCACCGGGGAGCTGTTTTTT
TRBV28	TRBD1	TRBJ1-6	CAAVQGASSPLHF	TGTGCCGCAGTACAGGGGGCGAGCTCACCCCTCCACTTT
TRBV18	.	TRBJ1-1	CASSPKSGVAEAFF	TGTGCCAGCTCACCAAAGTCAGGGGTCGCTGAAGCTTTCTTT
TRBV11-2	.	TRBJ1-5	CASSPSEYQPQHF	TGTGCCAGCAGCCCAAGCGAGTATCAGCCCCAGCATTTT
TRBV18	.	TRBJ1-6	CASSDQTVETLSINSPLHF	TGTGCCAGCTCAGACCAGACTGTAGAGACCCTCTCGATCAATTCACCCCTCCACTTT
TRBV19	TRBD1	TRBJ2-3	CASSPTQGDTDTQYF	TGTGCCAGTAGTCCCACCCAGGGGGACACAGATACGCAGTATTTT
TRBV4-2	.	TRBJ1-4	CASSATSDEKLFF	TGTGCCAGCAGCGCCACTTCGGATGAAAAACTGTTTTTT
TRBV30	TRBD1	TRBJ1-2	CAWTGDSRNYGYTF	TGTGCCTGGACCGGGGACAGTAGGAACTATGGCTACACCTTC
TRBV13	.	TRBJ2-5	CASSFGQQETQYF	TGTGCCAGCAGCTTTGGACAGCAAGAGACCCAGTACTTC
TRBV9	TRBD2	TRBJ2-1	CASSPAGGVYNEQFF	TGTGCCAGCAGCCCAGCGGGGGGTGTCTACAATGAGCAGTTCTTC
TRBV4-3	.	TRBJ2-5	CASSQESLAGETQYF	TGCGCCAGCAGCCAAGAATCCTTGGCAGGCGAGACCCAGTACTTC
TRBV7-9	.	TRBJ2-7	CASSLLNEQYF	TGTGCCAGCAGCCTCCTAAACGAGCAGTACTTC
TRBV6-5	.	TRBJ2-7	CASSSGWNYEQYF	TGTGCCAGCAGTTCCGGGTGGAACTACGAGCAGTACTTC
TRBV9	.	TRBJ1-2	CASSVGIDNYGYTF	TGTGCCAGCAGCGTAGGTATAGATAACTATGGCTACACCTTC
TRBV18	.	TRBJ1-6	CASSLLTADNNSPLHF	TGTGCCAGCTCACTACTGACGGCAGACAATAATTCACCCCTCCACTTT
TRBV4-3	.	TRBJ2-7	CASSQAQGTSSYEQYF	TGCGCCAGCAGCCAGGCACAGGGTACCAGCTCCTACGAGCAGTACTTC
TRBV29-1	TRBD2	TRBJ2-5	CSVVVAGGRETQYF	TGCAGCGTTGTAGTAGCGGGGGGCCGGGAGACCCAGTACTTC
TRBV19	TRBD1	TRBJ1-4	CASSIEGGTDEKLFF	TGTGCCAGTAGTATAGAAGGGGGGACAGACGAAAAACTGTTTTTT
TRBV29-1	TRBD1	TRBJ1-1	CSVADRATEAFF	TGCAGCGTTGCCGACAGGGCCACTGAAGCTTTCTTT
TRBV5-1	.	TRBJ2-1	CASRRRDLTGDEQFF	TGCGCCAGCCGCCGGAGGGATCTGACGGGGGATGAGCAGTTCTTC
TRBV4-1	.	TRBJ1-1	CASSQPGSTEAFF	TGCGCCAGCAGCCAGCCGGGATCCACTGAAGCTTTCTTT
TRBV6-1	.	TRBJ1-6	CASSARTGLSSYNSPLHF	TGTGCCAGCAGTGCCCGGACTGGGCTGAGCTCCTATAATTCACCCCTCCACTTT
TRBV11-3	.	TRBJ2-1	CASSYDSYNEQFF	TGTGCCAGCAGCTATGACAGCTACAATGAGCAGTTCTTC
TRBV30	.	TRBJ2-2	CAWSFEYRTAGELFF	TGTGCCTGGAGTTTTGAATACAGAACGGCCGGGGAGCTGTTTTTT
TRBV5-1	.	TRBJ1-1	CASSLDVARPGAFF	TGCGCCAGCAGCTTGGATGTCGCCCGGCCGGGTGCTTTCTTT
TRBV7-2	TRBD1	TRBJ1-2	CASSLRGTGGYGYTF	TGTGCCAGCAGCTTACGAGGGACAGGGGGCTATGGCTACACCTTC
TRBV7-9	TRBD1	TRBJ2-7	CASSLTLTGGTYEQYF	TGTGCCAGCAGCTTAACCCTGACAGGGGGCACCTACGAGCAGTACTTC
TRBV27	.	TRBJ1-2	CASSPELTGLVGYGYTF	TGTGCCAGCAGTCCGGAATTAACAGGGCTTGTCGGTTATGGCTACACCTTC
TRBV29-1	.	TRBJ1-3	CSVGRGLPGSGNTIYF	TGCAGCGTTGGACGTGGGCTTCCTGGCTCTGGAAACACCATATATTTT